Below, 31 T cell receptor beta chains from the same sample are listed, as sequenced in a study of T cell repertoires in cytomegalovirus infection. These receptors have no known antigen. Each CDR3 protein gets one entry after TCRdb re-called the reads with MiXCR. Among 25,000 to 35,000 distinct CDR3 sequences listed, roughly a fifth were seen once. Sequences were derived from CD8+ T cells from cultured PBMCs, sampled from culture after CMV antigen stimulation. These receptors were collected from a human donor in good health (CMV status not recorded). Some clones in this sample may be carry-over from other donors' samples.

The chain links TRBV7-9 to TRBJ2-6; the D is unclear. The CDR3 runs 14 residues. The V end lost 6 bases, the J end lost 0 bases, and 6 bases lay between the germline ends. The germline V gene has CDR1 SEHNR and CDR2 FQNEAQ (reference sequence). The CDR3 loop is CASSLSSGANVLTF. The CDR3 nucleotides are TGTGCCAGCAGTTTAAGCTCTGGGGCCAACGTCCTGACTTTC.

The CDR3 bases are TGTGCCACCAGCAGAGAGTTTACAGCCACCAACTATGGCTACACCTTC. This codes for CATSREFTATNYGYTF. J is TRBJ1-2 and V is TRBV15; the D is unclear. Trimming took 0 bases from V and 2 from J, leaving 13 bases between them. The germline gives CDR1 LNHNV, CDR2 YYDKDF (reference sequence). CDR3 length: 16 amino acids.

The chain recombines TRBV5-1 with TRBJ2-7; D remains unclear. This CDR3 has 13 amino acids. V dropped 0 bases and J dropped 5 bases, with 9 bases sitting between them. Germline V gene data show CDR1 as SGHRS and CDR2 as YFSETQ. CDR3 nucleotide sequence: TGCGCCAGCAGCTTGGCCGTGGGAAACGAGCAGTACTTC. It encodes CASSLAVGNEQYF.

There are a few counts of this clonotype. The V and J genes are TRBV28 and TRBJ2-7, with TRBD1 matching over 9 bases. After removal of 7 bases from V and 4 bases from J, the junction contained 11 bases not matched to a gene. From germline, CDR1 is MDHEN and CDR2 SYDVKM. This CDR3 is 15 amino acids long. The CDR3 here is CASNNEGQGPYEQYF. As DNA, the CDR3 is TGTGCCAGCAACAACGAGGGACAGGGTCCTTACGAGCAGTACTTC.

This clonotype was observed many times. The chain employs TRBV18 and TRBJ1-1; no firm D call. This CDR3 is built from 14 residues. Trimming left V 5 bases short and J 3 bases short, with 13 bases between. CDR1 KGHSH and CDR2 LQKENI come from the germline V gene. The CDR3 region has the DNA TGTGCCAGCTCATTATCGGGTTTGGACACTGAAGCTTTCTTT. Translated, it gives CASSLSGLDTEAFF.

The chain is built from TRBV27 and TRBJ2-7, with D unresolved. The V end was cut by 4 bases, the J end by 6 bases, with 7 bases between. Germline CDR1 MNHEY, CDR2 SMNVEV (reference sequence). The CDR3 is made up of 11 amino acids. This CDR3 reads CASSSGAEQYF. The CDR3 DNA sequence: TGTGCCAGCAGTTCGGGTGCCGAGCAGTACTTC.

Ten or more counts support this clonotype. J is TRBJ2-1 and V is TRBV7-2; 14 nucleotides match TRBD2. The CDR3 runs 15 residues. Losses at the gene ends were 4 bases for V and 8 bases for J; bases not matched to a gene: 4. Germline CDR1 reads SGHTA; CDR2 reads FQGNSA. CDR3 DNA sequence: TGTGCCAGCAGCTCGGAGGGACTAGCGGGAGATGAGCAGTTCTTC. This codes for CASSSEGLAGDEQFF.

A few counts support this clonotype. The chain carries TRBV6-6 and TRBJ2-3; D unclear. Trimming took off 5 bases at V and 0 bases at J, with 15 bases between the two ends. Germline loops: CDR1 MNHNY, CDR2 SVGAGI (reference sequence). This CDR3 region has 16 residues. The CDR3 coding sequence is TGTGCCAGCAGTCCCGGTCCCGTCGCTAGCACAGATACGCAGTATTTT. It specifies CASSPGPVASTDTQYF.

This clonotype was seen only a few times. A junction end diverges from the germline sequence, so it may reflect a read error. The rearrangement uses TRBV6-2 or TRBV6-3 and TRBJ1-1; D not certain. The CDR3 runs 14 residues. The germline CDR1 and CDR2 sequences are MNHEY and SVGEGT. In DNA form, the CDR3 reads TGTGACAGCAGTTACCTCGTCATGAACACTGAAGCTTTCTTT. Residues: CDSSYLVMNTEAFF.

This chain joins TRBV28 and TRBJ2-1; D is possibly TRBD1 or TRBD2 (5 bases each). Per germline, CDR1 MDHEN and CDR2 SYDVKM. V lost 8 bases and J 0 bases, leaving 5 bases between the germline ends. The CDR3 is made up of 12 amino acids. The CDR3 protein is CASGGSYNEQFF. CDR3 coding DNA: TGTGCCAGCGGGGGCTCCTACAATGAGCAGTTCTTC.

The V call is TRBV12-3 or TRBV12-4, the J call TRBJ1-4, with a possible D match to TRBD1 (5 bases). Between the trimmed V and J ends, which lost 9 bases and 3 bases, there was a span of 14 bases. The CDR3 has 14 amino acids. The CDR3 sequence: CASKPQGANEKLFF. The CDR3 bases are TGTGCCAGTAAACCCCAAGGGGCTAATGAAAAACTGTTTTTT.

The chain couples TRBV7-2 to TRBJ1-4; D not certain. This CDR3 contains 12 residues. The V and J ends lost 8 bases and 4 bases respectively, with 8 bases between them. The V gene's germline CDR1 is SGHTA and CDR2 FQGNSA. The CDR3 sequence is CASGRGNEKLFF. Written as DNA, the CDR3 is TGTGCCAGCGGGCGGGGTAATGAAAAACTGTTTTTT.

The chain recombines TRBV7-3 with TRBJ2-5, with D perhaps TRBD2 (6 bases). There are 15 residues in the CDR3. Trimming stripped 2 bases from V and 1 base from J, with 11 bases between. Germline-derived CDR1 and CDR2 are SGHTA and FQGTGA. The CDR3 coding sequence is TGTGCCAGCAGCTTAGGATTGGGGGGCCAAGAGACCCAGTACTTC. Translation: CASSLGLGGQETQYF.

The V call is TRBV7-2, the J call TRBJ2-7, with D possibly called TRBD1 or TRBD2 (5 bases each). This CDR3 is built from 14 residues. Trimming took off 5 bases at V and 0 bases at J, with 11 bases between the two ends. Germline loops: CDR1 SGHTA, CDR2 FQGNSA. The CDR3 coding sequence is TGTGCCAGCAGCCCGGGGACGTCCTCCTACGAGCAGTACTTC. Encoded protein: CASSPGTSSYEQYF. Full variable domain (missing parts from reference TRBV7-2 and TRBJ2-7): GAGVSQSPSNKVTEKGKDVELRCDPISGHTALYWYRQSLGQGLEFLIYFQGNSAPDKSGLPSDRFSAERTGGSVSTLTIQRTQQEDSAVYLCASSPGTSSYEQYFGPGTRLTVT.

The V call is TRBV6-2 or TRBV6-3, the J call TRBJ2-4; D gene uncertain. The CDR3 consists of 14 residues. From germline, CDR1 is MNHEY and CDR2 SVGEGT. The V end lost 6 bases, the J end lost 1 base, and 10 bases lay between the germline ends. The chain's CDR3 is CASSPPGAKNIQYF. CDR3 coding DNA: TGTGCCAGCAGCCCCCCCGGCGCCAAAAACATTCAGTACTTC.

This clonotype appeared a few times. The chain recombines TRBV4-2 with TRBJ1-6; D is ambiguous. The CDR3 runs to 13 residues. V dropped 4 bases and J dropped 6 bases, with 7 bases sitting between them. Germline values: CDR1 LGHNA, CDR2 YNFKEQ. CDR3 DNA: TGTGCCAGCAGCCCGCTGGGTAATTCACCCCTCCACTTT. This encodes CASSPLGNSPLHF.

The chain joins TRBV7-2 to TRBJ1-1; D is unresolved. V was pared by 10 bases and J by 0 bases, with 12 bases between. Germline assignment: CDR1 SGHTA and CDR2 FQGNSA. The CDR3 has 13 residues. The CDR3 region has the DNA TGTGCCACCACCGGACGGGTGAACACTGAAGCTTTCTTT. Encoded protein: CATTGRVNTEAFF.

This clonotype occurred a few times. This rearrangement joins TRBV6-1 to TRBJ1-1; TRBD1 agrees at 11 bases. The CDR3 totals 15 residues. Germline assignment: CDR1 MNHNS and CDR2 SASEGT. The V segment lost 4 bases and the J segment 5 bases; nucleotides outside the gene matches: 6. CDR3 protein: CASSVGTGGETEAFF. CDR3 coding DNA: TGTGCCAGCAGTGTTGGGACAGGGGGTGAGACTGAAGCTTTCTTT.

With respect to this clonotype: A much bigger clone sits one base away, suggesting this may be a read error. The V gene is TRBV28, the J gene TRBJ2-4, with D possibly matching TRBD1 (5 bases). Trimming shortened V by 5 bases and J by 7 bases, and 21 bases separated the two germline ends. Per germline, CDR1 MDHEN and CDR2 SYDVKM. The CDR3 consists of 16 residues. The CDR3 region is CASSPSHGHRRNIQYF. CDR3 bases: TGTGCCAGCAGTCCTTCCCACGGACATCGTCGGAACATTCAGTACTTC.

V usage is TRBV6-2 or TRBV6-3 and J usage is TRBJ2-1, with 11 bases that match TRBD2. After removal of 0 bases from V and 8 bases from J, the junction contained 12 bases not matched to a gene. The germline CDR1 and CDR2 sequences are MNHEY and SVGEGT. CDR3 length: 18 amino acids. CDR3 bases: TGTGCCAGCAGTTACTCGGCTAGCGGGAGGAGGGTGGTCGATGAGCAGTTCTTC. It codes for CASSYSASGRRVVDEQFF.

The V call is TRBV11-1, the J call TRBJ2-7; TRBD1 agrees at 8 bases. Trimming removed 5 bases from V and 4 bases from J; junction bases left unmatched: 22. There are 19 residues in the CDR3. The germline CDR1 and CDR2 sequences are SGHAT and FQDESV (reference sequence). The CDR3 reads CASSEKGTGIALPIYEQYF. The CDR3 DNA is TGTGCCAGCAGCGAGAAAGGGACAGGAATAGCCTTACCCATATACGAGCAGTACTTC.

The rearrangement joins TRBV6-1 to TRBJ1-5, with TRBD1 matching over 12 bases. J gave up 4 bases and V 3 bases, and 4 bases lay outside the gene matches. This CDR3 is built from 16 residues. Germline CDR1 reads MNHNS; CDR2 reads SASEGT. The CDR3 DNA reads as TGTGCCAGCAGTGACGGGACAGGGGGCGTTAATCAGCCCCAGCATTTT. Encoded protein: CASSDGTGGVNQPQHF.

A few counts support this clonotype. The genes are TRBV7-8 and TRBJ2-1; D possibly corresponds to TRBD2 (6 bases). CDR3 length equals 15 residues. Germline V lookup: CDR1 SGHVS, CDR2 FQNEAQ. Between the trimmed V and J ends, which lost 0 bases and 8 bases, there was a span of 14 bases. The CDR3 sequence: CASSLARGRLDEQFF. In nucleotides, the CDR3 is TGTGCCAGCAGCTTAGCGCGAGGGAGGTTAGATGAGCAGTTCTTC. Full variable domain (remainder filled in from reference TRBV7-8 and TRBJ2-1): GAGVSQSPRYKVAKRGQDVALRCDPISGHVSLFWYQQALGQGPEFLTYFQNEAQLDKSGLPSDRFFAERPEGSVSTLKIQRTQQEDSAVYLCASSLARGRLDEQFFGPGTRLTVL.

The V call is TRBV11-2, the J call TRBJ1-1; no clear D gene. Germline CDR1 and CDR2: SGHAT and FQNNGV. This CDR3 has 12 residues. V dropped 4 bases and J dropped 3 bases, with 6 bases sitting between them. Written as DNA, the CDR3 is TGTGCCAGCAGCTACGCGTACACTGAAGCTTTCTTT. Translated: CASSYAYTEAFF.

The rearrangement uses TRBV7-2 and TRBJ2-3; D remains unclear. Germline values: CDR1 SGHTA, CDR2 FQGNSA. V lost 6 bases and J 2 bases, leaving 12 bases between the germline ends. The CDR3 is 14 residues long. CDR3 region: CASRGYSTTDTQYF. The CDR3 DNA reads as TGTGCCAGCAGGGGGTATTCAACCACAGATACGCAGTATTTT.

The chain combines TRBV7-6 with TRBJ2-3; no clear D gene. The germline V and J ends were trimmed by 8 bases and 2 bases, with 5 bases remaining between them. The CDR3 has 11 residues. Germline values: CDR1 SGHVS, CDR2 FNYEAQ. The CDR3 nucleotides are TGTGCCAGCGGGTCCACAGATACGCAGTATTTT. Protein sequence: CASGSTDTQYF.

The chain links TRBV12-3 or TRBV12-4 to TRBJ2-7; possible D gene TRBD1, 5 bases. The CDR3 consists of 14 residues. Trimming took 5 bases from V and 0 from J, leaving 11 bases between them. Here the CDR3 reads CASSPTVSSYEQYF. CDR3 in DNA: TGTGCCAGCAGTCCGACAGTGAGCTCCTACGAGCAGTACTTC.

This clonotype was picked up a small number of times. This sequence joins TRBV15 and TRBJ1-1; a weak D match, TRBD1 (6 bases). The CDR3 is made up of 14 amino acids. Germline V gene lookup returns CDR1 LNHNV and CDR2 YYDKDF (reference sequence). The germline V and J ends were trimmed by 1 base and 8 bases, with 14 bases remaining between them. CDR3 in amino acids: CATSRAEGGDEAFF. The CDR3 DNA is TGTGCCACCAGCAGAGCCGAAGGGGGGGACGAAGCTTTCTTT.

The CDR3 DNA reads TGCGCCAGCAGCCACGCGGACAGTGGCTATGGCTACACCTTC. Its translation: CASSHADSGYGYTF. The chain combines TRBV4-3 with TRBJ1-2; D perhaps matches TRBD1 (6 bases). The V and J ends lost 3 bases and 4 bases respectively, with 12 bases between them. From germline, CDR1 is LGHNA and CDR2 YSLEER. This CDR3 has 14 amino acids.

This clonotype appeared a few times. The chain links TRBV7-8 to TRBJ1-5; 7 bases line up with TRBD1. Germline-derived CDR1 and CDR2 are SGHVS and FQNEAQ. The J segment lost 1 base and the V segment lost 0 bases, leaving 3 bases of the junction unmatched. The CDR3 is 16 amino acids. The CDR3 is CASSLAPGGSNQPQHF. CDR3 DNA sequence: TGTGCCAGCAGCTTAGCTCCAGGGGGGAGCAATCAGCCCCAGCATTTT.

V and J are TRBV11-2 and TRBJ2-1; D might be TRBD2 (5 bases). There are 15 residues in the CDR3. CDR1 SGHAT and CDR2 FQNNGV come from the germline V gene. Trimming took 5 bases from V and 8 from J, leaving 19 bases between them. The CDR3 loop is CASSPQTGSSDEQFF. In DNA form, the CDR3 reads TGTGCCAGCAGCCCCCAGACGGGATCAAGCGATGAGCAGTTCTTC.